This T cell receptor (beta chain) was sequenced during a study of CD8 T cells in ankylosing spondylitis. MiXCR, applied by TCRdb to the 5' RACE reads, yields one record per CDR3 protein. The data hold approximately 350,000 distinct CDR3 sequences, with roughly 14% observed a single time. The CDR3 extends over 14 amino acids. V lost 4 bases, J lost 4 bases, and 3 bases stayed unmatched. The germline V gene encodes CDR1 MGHRA and CDR2 YSYEKL. The chain recombines TRBV4-1 with TRBJ1-4; 7 bases line up with TRBD1. The sample was blood, either unsorted or a sorted T cell fraction (not recorded which). The TCR comes from a male donor with ankylosing spondylitis or in good health (not recorded which). CDR3 coding DNA: TGCGCCAGCAGCCTTGACAGGGTTAATGAAAAACTGTTTTTT. This gives the protein CASSLDRVNEKLFF.